This T cell receptor (beta chain) was sequenced during a study of T-cell reconstitution after alpha-beta-depleted transplantation in children. Study-level findings and limits: It was reported that alpha-beta T cells came from several hundred expanded graft clones (about two months after transplant). At the one-year point after transplant, T-cell counts and TCRbeta diversity were found to come mostly from T cells that had been newly produced. It was surviving recipient T cells and thymic progenitors that gave some patients high TCRbeta diversity at day 60.

This clonotype was observed many times. Its antigen remains unknown. Library preparation (for TCRbeta) was performed with unique molecular identifiers. One entry per CDR3 protein results from TCRdb running MiXCR on the PCR reads. The profile shows hundreds of thousands of distinct CDR3 sequences, about an eighth of them singletons. The CDR3 loop spans 13 amino acids. Germline loops: CDR1 SGHRS, CDR2 YFSETQ. V was trimmed by 0 bases and J by 11 bases, leaving 15 bases between them. V usage is TRBV5-1 and J usage is TRBJ2-7; D possibly corresponds to TRBD2 (5 bases). The specimen comprised PBMCs, mostly from graft donor cells, sampled 360 days after TCRalphabeta/CD19-depleted stem cell transplant. This TCR derives from a male patient between 5 and 17 years old who had a stem cell transplant for acute myeloid leukemia, so the T cells may come from the graft donor. The CDR3 loop is CASSLDFGYGEYF. The CDR3 nucleotides read TGCGCCAGCAGCTTGGATTTCGGCTACGGGGAGTACTTC.